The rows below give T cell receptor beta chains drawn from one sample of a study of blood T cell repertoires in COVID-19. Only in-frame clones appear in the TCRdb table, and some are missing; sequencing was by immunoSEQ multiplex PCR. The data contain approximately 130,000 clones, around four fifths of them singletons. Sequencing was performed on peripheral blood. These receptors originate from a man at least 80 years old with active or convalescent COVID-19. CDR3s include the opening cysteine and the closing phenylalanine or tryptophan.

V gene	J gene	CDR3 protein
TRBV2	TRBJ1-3	CASEPSNSGNTIYF
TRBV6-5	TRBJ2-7	CASPWGQGYEQYF
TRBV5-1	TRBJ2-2	CASSLNPPVNTGELFF
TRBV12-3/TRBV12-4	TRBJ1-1	CASGGATAEAFF
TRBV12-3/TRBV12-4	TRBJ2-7	CASSPGGEQYF
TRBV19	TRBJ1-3	CASRGSSGNTIYF
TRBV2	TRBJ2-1	CASSDLAGRGEEQFF
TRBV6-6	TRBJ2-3	CASSPRSQGVTDTQYF
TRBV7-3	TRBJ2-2	CASSSAALTGELFF
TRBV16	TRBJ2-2	CASSQSGAGSTGELFF
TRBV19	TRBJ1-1	CATGQGNTEAFF
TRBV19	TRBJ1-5	CASSRRGSNQPQHF
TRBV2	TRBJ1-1	CASRGGFGGGNTEAFF
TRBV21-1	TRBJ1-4	CASSNSRFAGRDPCSEKLFF
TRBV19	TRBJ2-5	CASSVTGGGETQYF
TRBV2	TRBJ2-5	CASSDARTRGVETQYF
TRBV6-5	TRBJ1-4	CASSYSTRTTNEKLFF
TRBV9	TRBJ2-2	CASSTRDGGAPGELFF
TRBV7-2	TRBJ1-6	CASSGVLSPLHF
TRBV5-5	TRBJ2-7	CASQPGTGYEQYF
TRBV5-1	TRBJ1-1	CASRLGQGIMNTEAFF
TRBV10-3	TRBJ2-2	CAISRQTGGQTGELFF
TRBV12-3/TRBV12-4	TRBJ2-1	CASSHSVYNEQFF
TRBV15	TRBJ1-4	CATSRVQNEKLFF
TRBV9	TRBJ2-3	CASSVWDSDTSTDTQYF
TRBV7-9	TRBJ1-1	CASSPRGREGAFF
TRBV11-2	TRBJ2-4	CASSLDFAGENIQYF
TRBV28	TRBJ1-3	CASGTGGNTIYF
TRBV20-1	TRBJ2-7	CSASGTSLSYEQYF
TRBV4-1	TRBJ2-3	CASSLSPRGLTDTQYF
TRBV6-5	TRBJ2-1	CASDRERSYNEQFF
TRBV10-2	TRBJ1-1	CATRPRTEAFF
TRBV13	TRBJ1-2	CASSTSGQTTLGGYTF
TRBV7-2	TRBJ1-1	CASSEGGAVNTEAFF
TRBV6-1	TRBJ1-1	CASSDGWSTEAFF
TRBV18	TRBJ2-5	CASFRGGQETQYF